The 27 T cell receptor beta chains in this list originate from one sample, sequenced in a study of cytomegalovirus exposure and HLA in healthy donors. PCR used 60 Vbeta primers and 13 Jbeta primers. Measured with immunoSEQ multiplex PCR; TCRdb has only the in-frame clones, and not every one. The table includes 80,000 to 95,000 clones, roughly 79% detected once. The sequencing sample was made of PBMCs. These receptors were collected from a man younger than 35 in good health and CMV-seropositive.

The chain carries TRBV14 and TRBJ2-3; maybe TRBD2 (6 bases). V dropped 1 base and J dropped 5 bases, with 10 bases sitting between them. The CDR3 is 14 amino acids. CDR1 SGHDN and CDR2 FVKESK come from the germline V gene. The CDR3 here is CASSQGGNQDTQYF. The CDR3 nucleotides read TGTGCCAGCAGCCAAGGCGGGAACCAAGATACGCAGTATTTT.

The chain links TRBV27 to TRBJ2-6; D call uncertain. Germline V gene lookup returns CDR1 MNHEY and CDR2 SMNVEV (reference sequence). V lost 6 bases to trimming and J lost 0 bases, with 9 bases between them. This CDR3 is 15 amino acids long. The CDR3 sequence is CASSSLISGANVLTF. CDR3 DNA sequence: TGTGCCAGCAGCTCACTCATCTCTGGGGCCAACGTCCTGACTTTC.

The rearrangement joins TRBV29-1 to TRBJ2-7; D might be TRBD1 (6 bases). Germline lookup yields CDR1 SQVTM and CDR2 ANQGSEA. The CDR3 contains 12 residues. The V end was cut by 5 bases, the J end by 6 bases, with 14 bases between. In DNA, the CDR3 is TGCAGCGTTCGGCAGGGGATGGTCGAGCAGTACTTC. Residues: CSVRQGMVEQYF.

This chain uses TRBV29-1 with TRBJ1-1; maybe TRBD1 (6 bases). The CDR3 sequence is 12 residues long. The germline V gene has CDR1 SQVTM and CDR2 ANQGSEA. V dropped 5 bases and J dropped 4 bases, with 11 bases sitting between them. The CDR3 protein is CSVYRDSTEAFF. DNA of the CDR3: TGCAGCGTTTACAGGGATTCCACTGAAGCTTTCTTT.

In nucleotides, the CDR3 is TGTGCCAGCAGTGAAAGCGGCGGATTGAACACTGAAGCTTTCTTT. Its protein product is CASSESGGLNTEAFF. This chain links TRBV25-1 with TRBJ1-1; D remains unclear. V was clipped by 2 bases and J by 0 bases, with 10 bases between them. CDR3 length: 15 residues. Germline assignment: CDR1 MGHDK and CDR2 SYGVNS.

This chain's CDR3 is CASSDDRGAQPQHF. In DNA form, the CDR3 reads TGTGCCAGCAGTGACGACAGGGGAGCCCAGCCCCAGCATTTT. The genes are TRBV6-1 and TRBJ1-5; 8 nucleotides agree with TRBD1. The CDR3 consists of 14 residues. Trimming took 3 bases from V and 7 from J; bases not matched to a gene: 5. Germline CDR1 reads MNHNS; CDR2 reads SASEGT.

This chain uses TRBV4-1 with TRBJ2-7, with TRBD2 as a possible D gene (7 bases). This CDR3 has 15 residues. The germline CDR1 and CDR2 sequences are MGHRA and YSYEKL. Trimming took 1 base from V and 5 from J, leaving 15 bases between them. The CDR3 DNA is TGCGCCAGCAGCCAAGTTGGGGGGGGCCTCAACGAGCAGTACTTC. This translates into CASSQVGGGLNEQYF.

This chain uses TRBV7-9 with TRBJ2-1, with 7 bases that match TRBD2. CDR1 and CDR2 (germline): SEHNR, FQNEAQ (reference sequence). The CDR3 covers 14 residues. Trimming cost V 5 bases and J 8 bases; bases outside gene matches: 9. In DNA form, the CDR3 reads TGTGCCAGCAGCCACACAACTAGCGTGGATGAGCAGTTCTTC. Translating gives CASSHTTSVDEQFF. Full variable domain (rest looked up from reference TRBV7-9 and TRBJ2-1): DTGVSQNPRHKITKRGQNVTFRCDPISEHNRLYWYRQTLGQGPEFLTYFQNEAQLEKSRLLSDRFSAERPKGSFSTLEIQRTEQGDSAMYLCASSHTTSVDEQFFGPGTRLTVL.

The V and J genes are TRBV28 and TRBJ1-4, with 9 bases identical to TRBD1. After removal of 6 bases from V and 3 bases from J, the junction contained 5 bases not matched to a gene. CDR3 length: 15 residues. Germline CDR1 MDHEN, CDR2 SYDVKM. CDR3 nucleotide sequence: TGTGCCAGCAGGGACAGGGGAAGATCTAATGAAAAACTGTTTTTT. Residues: CASRDRGRSNEKLFF. Full variable domain (outside the CDR3, taken from reference TRBV28 and TRBJ1-4): DVKVTQSSRYLVKRTGEKVFLECVQDMDHENMFWYRQDPGLGLRLIYFSYDVKMKEKGDIPEGYSVSREKKERFSLILESASTNQTSMYLCASRDRGRSNEKLFFGSGTQLSVL.

This chain uses TRBV5-1 with TRBJ2-3; 11 bases are shared with TRBD2. CDR1 is SGHRS, CDR2 YFSETQ, per germline. V lost 0 bases and J lost 6; bases outside the gene matches: 6. The CDR3 extends over 16 amino acids. The CDR3 region is CASSLEIAGGPDTQYF. The CDR3 coding sequence is TGCGCCAGCAGCTTGGAGATAGCGGGAGGGCCGGATACGCAGTATTTT.

The rearrangement uses TRBV19 and TRBJ1-5; D is uncertain. V lost 3 bases to trimming and J lost 0 bases, with 6 bases between them. CDR3 length: 14 amino acids. Germline values: CDR1 LNHDA, CDR2 SQIVND (reference sequence). CDR3 sequence reads: CASSMENSNQPQHF. CDR3 DNA: TGTGCCAGTAGTATGGAGAATAGCAATCAGCCCCAGCATTTT.

V and J are TRBV6-5 and TRBJ2-7, with TRBD1 identical over 7 bases. Germline V gene sequence: CDR1 MNHEY, CDR2 SVGAGI. The CDR3 loop spans 16 amino acids. V lost 0 bases, J lost 4 bases, and 9 bases stayed unmatched. This CDR3 reads CASSYSKGQTLYEQYF. The CDR3, as DNA: TGTGCCAGCAGTTACTCTAAGGGACAGACCCTATACGAGCAGTACTTC.

The J gene is TRBJ1-1, the V gene TRBV30; 7 nucleotides line up with TRBD1. This CDR3 contains 12 residues. The germline V gene has CDR1 GTSNPN and CDR2 SVGIG (reference sequence). The J segment lost 2 bases and the V segment lost 8 bases, leaving 5 bases of the junction unmatched. Here the CDR3 DNA reads TGTGCCCGCGGGACAGACAACACTGAAGCTTTCTTT. This encodes CARGTDNTEAFF.

The J gene is TRBJ2-3, the V gene TRBV7-2, with TRBD1 as a possible D gene (6 bases). The germline V gene has CDR1 SGHTA and CDR2 FQGNSA. This CDR3 region has 15 residues. The V end was cut by 5 bases, the J end by 3 bases, with 15 bases between. The CDR3 sequence: CASSTIRDTTDTQYF. CDR3 sequence (DNA): TGTGCCAGCAGCACAATACGGGACACGACAGATACGCAGTATTTT.

The chain joins TRBV28 to TRBJ1-1, with 8 bases aligning to TRBD1. V was clipped by 6 bases and J by 4 bases; unmatched bases: 4. Germline V CDR1 and CDR2: MDHEN, SYDVKM. The CDR3 sequence is 13 residues long. In DNA, the CDR3 is TGTGCCAGCAGGGAGACAGGGGCCACTGAAGCTTTCTTT. Its protein is CASRETGATEAFF.

The chain has TRBV15 and TRBJ1-2; TRBD1 matches 7 bases. V lost 5 bases and J lost 5; bases outside the gene matches: 8. This CDR3 region has 14 residues. Germline loops: CDR1 LNHNV, CDR2 YYDKDF (reference sequence). The CDR3 DNA reads as TGTGCCACCAGCGGGGGGACAGTTTTATATGGCTACACCTTC. Translation gives CATSGGTVLYGYTF.

The rearrangement links TRBV5-4 to TRBJ2-7; 8 bases are shared with TRBD2. The V and J ends lost 6 bases and 0 bases, in that order; junction bases with no gene match: 14. This CDR3 comprises 17 residues. Germline CDR1 and CDR2: SGHNT and YYREEE (reference sequence). The CDR3 spells CASTRRASGFDSYEQYF. The CDR3 bases are TGTGCCAGCACCCGCCGGGCTAGCGGGTTCGACTCCTACGAGCAGTACTTC.

J is TRBJ1-2 and V is TRBV18, with D possibly TRBD1 on 5 matching bases. This CDR3 has 13 amino acids. Germline V gene sequence: CDR1 KGHSH, CDR2 LQKENI. V shed 3 bases and J shed 8 bases, with 13 bases lying between them. CDR3 sequence (DNA): TGTGCCAGCTCACCCCAGGGATCGGAGGGCTACACCTTC. Amino acids: CASSPQGSEGYTF.

The V gene is TRBV9, the J gene TRBJ2-1; unclear D gene. The CDR3 is 15 residues long. Trimming took off 0 bases at V and 0 bases at J, with 7 bases between the two ends. Germline-derived CDR1 and CDR2 are SGDLS and YYNGEE. The CDR3 here is CASSVGRSSYNEQFF. The CDR3 bases are TGTGCCAGCAGCGTAGGCCGGAGCTCCTACAATGAGCAGTTCTTC.

The chain recombines TRBV28 with TRBJ1-2; possible D gene TRBD1, 5 bases. The CDR3 covers 14 residues. Per germline, CDR1 MDHEN and CDR2 SYDVKM. Trimming removed 4 bases at V and 2 bases at J, with 11 bases between. The CDR3 region is CASSSTGENYGYTF. For the CDR3, the DNA is TGTGCCAGCAGTTCCACGGGGGAGAACTATGGCTACACCTTC.

This chain connects TRBV28 to TRBJ2-7; 8 bases map to TRBD1. V was pared by 3 bases and J by 4 bases, with 5 bases of the junction left unmatched. CDR1 and CDR2 from the germline V gene are MDHEN and SYDVKM. The CDR3 loop spans 14 amino acids. The CDR3 spells CASSLPRGQYEQYF. CDR3 DNA sequence: TGTGCCAGCAGTTTGCCCAGGGGGCAATACGAGCAGTACTTC.

The chain carries TRBV11-2 and TRBJ2-1, with D possibly TRBD2 on 6 matching bases. This CDR3 has 15 amino acids. V lost 6 bases and J lost 2, with 14 bases in between. Germline V gives CDR1 SGHAT, CDR2 FQNNGV. CDR3 residues: CASRPLARPYNEQFF. The CDR3 bases are TGTGCCAGCAGACCACTAGCTAGGCCCTACAATGAGCAGTTCTTC.

The chain has TRBV11-2 and TRBJ2-1; the match to TRBD2 covers 16 bases. V lost 5 bases, J lost 14 bases, and 6 bases stayed unmatched. This CDR3 comprises 14 residues. Germline assignment: CDR1 SGHAT and CDR2 FQNNGV. CDR3 protein: CASSPPGLAGGEFF. CDR3 coding DNA: TGTGCCAGCAGCCCACCGGGACTAGCGGGAGGGGAGTTCTTC.

This chain joins TRBV11-2 and TRBJ2-5; the D gene is possibly TRBD2 (5 bases). This CDR3 is 14 amino acids long. V was pared by 1 base and J by 4 bases, with 10 bases between. The V gene's germline CDR1 is SGHAT and CDR2 FQNNGV. The CDR3 region is CASSLVYGRETQYF. In DNA form, the CDR3 reads TGTGCCAGCAGCTTAGTATATGGGAGAGAGACCCAGTACTTC.

The V call is TRBV25-1, the J call TRBJ2-3, with 13 bases aligning to TRBD2. Unmatched junction bases numbered 5, after V lost 5 bases and J lost 3 bases. Germline V lookup: CDR1 MGHDK, CDR2 SYGVNS. The CDR3 spans 16 residues. The CDR3 DNA sequence: TGTGCCAGCAGTCCCCGGACTAGCGGGAGAACAGATACGCAGTATTTT. It codes for CASSPRTSGRTDTQYF.

The chain has TRBV29-1 and TRBJ2-1; 10 nucleotides agree with TRBD2. This CDR3 contains 15 residues. V lost 4 bases, J lost 4 bases, and 7 bases stayed unmatched. CDR1 is SQVTM, CDR2 ANQGSEA, per germline. In DNA, the CDR3 is TGCAGCGTTGGATTAGCGGGAGGAAGTTACAATGAGCAGTTCTTC. Residues: CSVGLAGGSYNEQFF.

The chain employs TRBV7-3 and TRBJ2-5; TRBD2 might be the D (6 bases). The CDR3 extends over 13 amino acids. Germline CDR1 is SGHTA and CDR2 is FQGTGA. Trimming stripped 4 bases from V and 3 bases from J, with 9 bases between. This CDR3 reads CASSSPGEETQYF. The CDR3 region has the DNA TGTGCCAGCAGCTCACCGGGGGAAGAGACCCAGTACTTC. The full variable domain, completed using reference TRBV7-3 and TRBJ2-5, is GAGVSQTPSNKVTEKGKYVELRCDPISGHTALYWYRQSLGQGPEFLIYFQGTGAADDSGLPNDRFFAVRPEGSVSTLKIQRTERGDSAVYLCASSSPGEETQYFGPGTRLLVL.